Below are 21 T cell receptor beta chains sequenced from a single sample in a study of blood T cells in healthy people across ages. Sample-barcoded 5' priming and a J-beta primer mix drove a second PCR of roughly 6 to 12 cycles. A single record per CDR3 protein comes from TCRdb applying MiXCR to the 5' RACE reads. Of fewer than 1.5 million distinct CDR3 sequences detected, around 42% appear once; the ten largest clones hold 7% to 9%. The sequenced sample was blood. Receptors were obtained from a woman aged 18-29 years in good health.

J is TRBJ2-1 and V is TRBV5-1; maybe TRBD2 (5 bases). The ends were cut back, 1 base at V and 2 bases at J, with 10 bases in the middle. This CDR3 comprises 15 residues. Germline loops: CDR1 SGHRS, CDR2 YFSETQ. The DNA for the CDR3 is TGCGCCAGCAGCTTGAGGGCGGGCCCCTACAATGAGCAGTTCTTC. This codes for CASSLRAGPYNEQFF.

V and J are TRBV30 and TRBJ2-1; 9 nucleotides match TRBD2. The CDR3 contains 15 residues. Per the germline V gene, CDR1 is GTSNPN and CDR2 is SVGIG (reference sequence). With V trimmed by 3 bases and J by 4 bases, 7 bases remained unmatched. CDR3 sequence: CAWRGRLAVYNEQFF. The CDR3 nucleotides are TGTGCCTGGAGGGGGAGACTAGCGGTTTACAATGAGCAGTTCTTC.

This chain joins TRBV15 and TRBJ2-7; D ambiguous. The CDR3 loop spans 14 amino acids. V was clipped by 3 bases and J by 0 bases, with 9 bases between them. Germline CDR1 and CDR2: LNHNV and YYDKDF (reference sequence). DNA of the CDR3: TGTGCCACCAGCAGCAAGACACCCTCCTACGAGCAGTACTTC. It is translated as CATSSKTPSYEQYF.

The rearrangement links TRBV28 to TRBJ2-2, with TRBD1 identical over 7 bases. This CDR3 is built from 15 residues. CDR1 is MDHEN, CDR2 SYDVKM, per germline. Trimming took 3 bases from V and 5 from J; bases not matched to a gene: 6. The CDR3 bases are TGTGCCAGCAGTTTGGGGGACAGTCCTACCGGGGAGCTGTTTTTT. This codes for CASSLGDSPTGELFF. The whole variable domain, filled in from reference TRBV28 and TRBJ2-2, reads DVKVTQSSRYLVKRTGEKVFLECVQDMDHENMFWYRQDPGLGLRLIYFSYDVKMKEKGDIPEGYSVSREKKERFSLILESASTNQTSMYLCASSLGDSPTGELFFGEGSRLTVL.

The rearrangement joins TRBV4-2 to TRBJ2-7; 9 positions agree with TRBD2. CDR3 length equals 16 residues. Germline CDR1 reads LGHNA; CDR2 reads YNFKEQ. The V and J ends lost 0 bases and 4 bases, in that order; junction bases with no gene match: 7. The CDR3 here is CASSQDKAGGIYEQYF. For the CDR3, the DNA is TGTGCCAGCAGCCAAGATAAGGCGGGAGGGATATACGAGCAGTACTTC.

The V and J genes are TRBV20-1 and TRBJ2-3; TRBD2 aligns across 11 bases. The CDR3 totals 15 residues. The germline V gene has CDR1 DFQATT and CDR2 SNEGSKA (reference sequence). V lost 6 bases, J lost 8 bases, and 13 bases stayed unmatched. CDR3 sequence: CSAPGSLAGGFTQYF. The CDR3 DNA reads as TGCAGTGCACCCGGTAGCCTAGCGGGAGGATTTACGCAGTATTTT.

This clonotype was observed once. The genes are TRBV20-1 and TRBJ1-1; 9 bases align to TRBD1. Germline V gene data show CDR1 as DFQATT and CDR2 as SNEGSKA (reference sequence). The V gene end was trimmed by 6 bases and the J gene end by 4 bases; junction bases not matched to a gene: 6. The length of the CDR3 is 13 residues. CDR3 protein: CSAGQGLGTEAFF. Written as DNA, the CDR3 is TGCAGTGCCGGACAGGGGTTGGGCACTGAAGCTTTCTTT.

The CDR3 sequence is CASNTGRTNQPQHF. CDR3 bases: TGTGCCAGCAATACCGGGAGAACCAATCAGCCCCAGCATTTT. The V gene is TRBV27, the J gene TRBJ1-5; D is ambiguous. Germline V gene lookup returns CDR1 MNHEY and CDR2 SMNVEV (reference sequence). The CDR3 runs 14 residues. Trimming cost V 7 bases and J 3 bases, with 13 bases left between them.

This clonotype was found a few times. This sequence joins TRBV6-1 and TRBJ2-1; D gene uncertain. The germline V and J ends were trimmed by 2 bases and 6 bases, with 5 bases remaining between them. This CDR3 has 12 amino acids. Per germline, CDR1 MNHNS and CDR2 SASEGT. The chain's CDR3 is CASSESSNEQFF. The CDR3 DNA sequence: TGTGCCAGCAGTGAATCAAGCAATGAGCAGTTCTTC.

DNA for the CDR3: TGTGCCAGCAGTGAAGTAATCGGATCCTACGAGCAGTACTTC. It encodes CASSEVIGSYEQYF. The V and J genes are TRBV6-1 and TRBJ2-7; D ambiguous. The germline V gene has CDR1 MNHNS and CDR2 SASEGT. The CDR3 runs to 14 residues. V gave up 1 base and J gave up 1 base, with 8 bases separating them.

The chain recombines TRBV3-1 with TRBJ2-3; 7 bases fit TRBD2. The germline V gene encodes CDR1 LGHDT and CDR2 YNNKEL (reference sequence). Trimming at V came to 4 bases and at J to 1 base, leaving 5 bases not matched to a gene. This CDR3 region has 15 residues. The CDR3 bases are TGTGCCAGCAGCCCCTTCGGACTAGGCACAGATACGCAGTATTTT. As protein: CASSPFGLGTDTQYF.

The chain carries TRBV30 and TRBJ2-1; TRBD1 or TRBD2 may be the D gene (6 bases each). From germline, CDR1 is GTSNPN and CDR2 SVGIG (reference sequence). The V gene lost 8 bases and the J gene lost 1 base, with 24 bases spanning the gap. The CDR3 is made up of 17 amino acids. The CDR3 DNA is TGTGCCGGGGGGCCAGGGCCGATTTCTGGATCCTACAATGAGCAGTTCTTC. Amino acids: CAGGPGPISGSYNEQFF.

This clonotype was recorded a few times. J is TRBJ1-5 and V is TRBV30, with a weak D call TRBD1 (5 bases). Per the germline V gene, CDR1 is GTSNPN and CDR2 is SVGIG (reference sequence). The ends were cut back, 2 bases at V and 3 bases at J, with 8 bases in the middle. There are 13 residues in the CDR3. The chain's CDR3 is CAWSTGANQPQHF. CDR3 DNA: TGTGCCTGGAGTACCGGGGCCAATCAGCCCCAGCATTTT.

The CDR3 loop reads CSAREGTLSTGNTIYF. DNA for the CDR3: TGCAGTGCTAGAGAGGGGACCCTTTCTACTGGAAACACCATATATTTT. The rearrangement links TRBV20-1 to TRBJ1-3, with a weak D call TRBD1 (5 bases). Per the germline V gene, CDR1 is DFQATT and CDR2 is SNEGSKA (reference sequence). The ends were cut back, 0 bases at V and 2 bases at J, with 14 bases in the middle. The CDR3 is made up of 16 amino acids.

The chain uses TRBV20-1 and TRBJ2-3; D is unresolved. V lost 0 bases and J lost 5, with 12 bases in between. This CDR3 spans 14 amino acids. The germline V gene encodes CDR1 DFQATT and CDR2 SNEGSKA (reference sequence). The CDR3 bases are TGCAGTGCTAGAGATCCAAATTGGGGAGATACGCAGTATTTT. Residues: CSARDPNWGDTQYF.

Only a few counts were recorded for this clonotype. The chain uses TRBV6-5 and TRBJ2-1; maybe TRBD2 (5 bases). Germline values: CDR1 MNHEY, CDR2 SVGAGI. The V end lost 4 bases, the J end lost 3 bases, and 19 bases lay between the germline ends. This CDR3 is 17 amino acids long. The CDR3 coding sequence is TGTGCCAGCAGTTCACGTTTCCTAGCAGAGATCTACAATGAGCAGTTCTTC. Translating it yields CASSSRFLAEIYNEQFF.

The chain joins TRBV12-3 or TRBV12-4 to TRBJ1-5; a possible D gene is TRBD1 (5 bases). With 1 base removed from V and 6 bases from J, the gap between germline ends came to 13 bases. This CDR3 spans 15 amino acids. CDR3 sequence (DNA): TGTGCCAGCAGTTTAGGGGCTGATGGGGGTCAGCCCCAGCATTTT. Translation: CASSLGADGGQPQHF.

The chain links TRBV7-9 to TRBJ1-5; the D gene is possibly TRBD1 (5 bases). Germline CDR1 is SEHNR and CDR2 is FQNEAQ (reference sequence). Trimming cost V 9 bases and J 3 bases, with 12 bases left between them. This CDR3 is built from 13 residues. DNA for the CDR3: TGTGCCAGTACGGACACCTACAATCAGCCCCAGCATTTT. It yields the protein CASTDTYNQPQHF.

The CDR3 protein is CASSVGREGPEQYF. The CDR3 DNA follows: TGTGCCAGCAGCGTAGGACGGGAGGGCCCCGAGCAGTACTTC. The J gene is TRBJ2-1, the V gene TRBV9, with TRBD2 identical over 8 bases. The DNA matches TRBJ2-7 better at its end, which makes the J call doubtful. Germline lookup yields CDR1 SGDLS and CDR2 YYNGEE. The CDR3 length is 14 residues.

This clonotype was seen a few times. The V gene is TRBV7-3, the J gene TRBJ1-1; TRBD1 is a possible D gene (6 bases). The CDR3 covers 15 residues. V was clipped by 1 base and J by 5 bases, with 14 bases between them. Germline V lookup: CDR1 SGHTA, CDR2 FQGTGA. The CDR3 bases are TGTGCCAGCAGCTTAAACGCAGGGGCACGGACTGAAGCTTTCTTT. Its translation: CASSLNAGARTEAFF. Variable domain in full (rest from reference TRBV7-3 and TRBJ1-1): GAGVSQTPSNKVTEKGKYVELRCDPISGHTALYWYRQSLGQGPEFLIYFQGTGAADDSGLPNDRFFAVRPEGSVSTLKIQRTERGDSAVYLCASSLNAGARTEAFFGQGTRLTVV.

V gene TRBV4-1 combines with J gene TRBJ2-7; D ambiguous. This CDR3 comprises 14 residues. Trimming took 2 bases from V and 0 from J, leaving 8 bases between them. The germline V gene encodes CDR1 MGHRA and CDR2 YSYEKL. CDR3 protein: CASSQRGTSYEQYF. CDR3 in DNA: TGCGCCAGCAGCCAACGCGGCACCTCCTACGAGCAGTACTTC.